The 28 T cell receptor beta chains presented below share a single source sample, sequenced in a study of blood T cell repertoires in COVID-19. The method was immunoSEQ multiplex PCR; TCRdb's version includes in-frame clones alone and lacks a portion of them. The table includes some 150,000 clones, approximately 80% detected once. Sequenced material: peripheral blood. The receptors were gathered from a human donor in a cohort sampled during active COVID-19.

This clone was counted between two and nine times. The chain joins TRBV5-6 to TRBJ1-6; D might be TRBD1 (6 bases). Germline-derived CDR1 and CDR2 are SGHDT and YYEEEE. The V gene lost 1 base and the J gene lost 14 bases, with 13 bases spanning the gap. The CDR3 consists of 13 residues. CDR3 nucleotides: TGTGCCAGCAGCTTGAGTCCCAGGGGATCCCTCCACTTT. Amino acid sequence: CASSLSPRGSLHF.

The V gene is TRBV18, the J gene TRBJ1-5; D is uncertain. V was shortened by 3 bases and J by 1 base, with 10 bases between the two germline ends. Per germline, CDR1 KGHSH and CDR2 LQKENI. This CDR3 comprises 15 residues. CDR3 bases: TGTGCCAGCTCACCTGAGGTCAGAAGCAATCAGCCCCAGCATTTT. Protein product: CASSPEVRSNQPQHF. The variable domain in full, with the rest retrieved from reference TRBV18 and TRBJ1-5, is NAGVMQNPRHLVRRRGQEARLRCSPMKGHSHVYWYRQLPEEGLKFMVYLQKENIIDESGMPKERFSAEFPKEGPSILRIQQVVRGDSAAYFCASSPEVRSNQPQHFGDGTRLSIL.

This clone was detected a few times. The V call is TRBV14, the J call TRBJ1-1, with 7 bases aligning to TRBD1. The CDR3 covers 13 residues. V was clipped by 5 bases and J by 6 bases; unmatched bases: 6. CDR1 SGHDN and CDR2 FVKESK come from the germline V gene. CDR3 in DNA: TGTGCCAGCAGCACAGGGGCGTCGGCTGAAGCTTTCTTT. As protein: CASSTGASAEAFF.

This clone was counted between two and nine times. The V gene is TRBV3-1 (or the pseudogene TRBV3-2), the J gene TRBJ1-1; TRBD1 matches 8 bases. Germline values: CDR1 LGHDT, CDR2 YNNKEL (reference sequence). J gave up 5 bases and V 2 bases, and 10 bases lay outside the gene matches. The CDR3 spans 16 residues. The DNA for the CDR3 is TGTGCCAGCAGCCAACTACTCACAGGGGGTAGGACTGAAGCTTTCTTT. Translated, it gives CASSQLLTGGRTEAFF.

The chain employs TRBV2 and TRBJ2-5; possibly TRBD2 for D (6 bases). The germline V gene encodes CDR1 SNHLY and CDR2 FYNNEI. V was shortened by 6 bases and J by 5 bases, with 19 bases between the two germline ends. The CDR3 is 15 amino acids. CDR3 sequence: CASSELALAVETQYF. For the CDR3, the DNA is TGTGCCAGCAGCGAGCTAGCGTTGGCCGTGGAGACCCAGTACTTC.

The chain uses TRBV14 and TRBJ1-1; 7 bases match TRBD1. The CDR3 length is 14 residues. Germline CDR1 reads SGHDN; CDR2 reads FVKESK. The junction had 2 bases not matched to a gene; V was cut back by 3 bases and J by 1 base. The CDR3: CASSHRTGNTEAFF. As DNA, the CDR3 is TGTGCCAGCAGCCACCGGACAGGGAACACTGAAGCTTTCTTT.

The chain uses TRBV5-8 and TRBJ1-2; D is perhaps TRBD1 (6 bases). The CDR3 covers 14 residues. The germline V gene has CDR1 SGHTS and CDR2 YDEGEE. V dropped 4 bases and J dropped 7 bases, with 17 bases sitting between them. This CDR3 is CASSLYRARGGYTF. The CDR3 DNA sequence: TGTGCCAGCAGCCTTTACAGGGCCCGAGGTGGCTACACCTTC.

This clone was counted only a few times. V and J are TRBV10-2 and TRBJ1-5; 11 bases are shared with TRBD1. The junction had 1 base not matched to a gene; V was cut back by 8 bases and J by 4 bases. Germline V CDR1 and CDR2: WSHSY, SAAADI. This CDR3 has 13 residues. CDR3: CASGDRGNQPQHF. CDR3 DNA sequence: TGCGCCAGCGGGGACAGGGGGAATCAGCCCCAGCATTTT.

The chain carries TRBV5-8 and TRBJ2-5, with unresolved D. CDR3 size: 11 residues. V was pared by 4 bases and J by 3 bases, with 4 bases between. The germline gives CDR1 SGHTS, CDR2 YDEGEE. The CDR3 nucleotides are TGTGCCAGCAGCCGGGAAGAGACCCAGTACTTC. Residues: CASSREETQYF.

This clone was seen a few times. J is TRBJ1-1 and V is TRBV6-5; a possible D gene is TRBD1 (5 bases). CDR1 MNHEY and CDR2 SVGAGI come from the germline V gene. CDR3 length: 14 residues. Between the trimmed V and J ends, which lost 5 bases and 1 base, there was a span of 11 bases. CDR3 residues: CASSPWTQNTEAFF. The CDR3 coding sequence is TGTGCCAGCAGTCCTTGGACACAGAACACTGAAGCTTTCTTT.

CDR3 coding DNA: TGCGCCAGCAGCTGGGATCAGGGAGAGACCCAGTACTTC. Protein: CASSWDQGETQYF. The chain employs TRBV5-1 and TRBJ2-5; possibly TRBD1 for D (5 bases). The CDR3 runs 13 residues. Trimming took off 3 bases at V and 4 bases at J, with 10 bases between the two ends. CDR1 is SGHRS and CDR2 is YFSETQ in the germline V gene.

This chain joins TRBV18 and TRBJ2-7; 10 nucleotides match TRBD2. The junction had 1 base not matched to a gene; V was cut back by 4 bases and J by 1 base. The germline V gene encodes CDR1 KGHSH and CDR2 LQKENI. The CDR3 has 14 amino acids. CDR3 bases: TGTGCCAGCTCACTAGCGGGGGGATCCTACGAGCAGTACTTC. As protein: CASSLAGGSYEQYF.

The chain joins TRBV4-1 to TRBJ1-6; 7 positions agree with TRBD1. The CDR3 contains 16 residues. With 0 bases clipped from V and 10 bases from J, the junction kept 9 bases outside the gene matches. From germline, CDR1 is MGHRA and CDR2 YSYEKL. The DNA of the CDR3 is TGCGCCAGCAGCCAAGATGGGGGACAGTTAAGGTCACCCCTCCACTTT. It is translated as CASSQDGGQLRSPLHF.

This rearrangement joins TRBV30 to TRBJ2-3; the match to TRBD2 covers 11 bases. V lost 4 bases and J lost 0; bases outside the gene matches: 0. Germline CDR1 GTSNPN, CDR2 SVGIG (reference sequence). The CDR3 spans 14 residues. DNA for the CDR3: TGTGCCTGGACTAGCGGGGGGAGCACAGATACGCAGTATTTT. It yields the protein CAWTSGGSTDTQYF. The complete variable domain, with remaining parts taken from reference TRBV30 and TRBJ2-3, reads SQTIHQWPATLVQPVGSPLSLECTVEGTSNPNLYWYRQAAGRGLQLLFYSVGIGQISSEVPQNLSASRPQDRQFILSSKKLLLSDSGFYLCAWTSGGSTDTQYFGPGTRLTVL.

The chain carries TRBV5-1 and TRBJ1-1; perhaps TRBD1 as D (6 bases). Looked up from germline, CDR1 is SGHRS and CDR2 is YFSETQ. This CDR3 region has 18 residues. V dropped 0 bases and J dropped 0 bases, with 18 bases sitting between them. CDR3 in amino acids: CASSLGGGYDLMNTEAFF. CDR3 DNA sequence: TGCGCCAGCAGCTTGGGTGGGGGCTACGACCTTATGAACACTGAAGCTTTCTTT. The whole variable domain, filled in from reference TRBV5-1 and TRBJ1-1, reads KAGVTQTPRYLIKTRGQQVTLSCSPISGHRSVSWYQQTPGQGLQFLFEYFSETQRNKGNFPGRFSGRQFSNSRSEMNVSTLELGDSALYLCASSLGGGYDLMNTEAFFGQGTRLTVV.

The chain employs TRBV18 and TRBJ1-5, with 7 positions matching TRBD1. Germline CDR1 reads KGHSH; CDR2 reads LQKENI. The CDR3 sequence is 14 residues long. Unmatched junction bases numbered 4, after V lost 6 bases and J lost 2 bases. In nucleotides, the CDR3 is TGTGCCAGCTCCCTTGACAGGGGCAATCAGCCCCAGCATTTT. Its protein is CASSLDRGNQPQHF.

This chain connects TRBV7-8 to TRBJ1-5; no clear D gene. The CDR3 is made up of 13 amino acids. V lost 2 bases and J 6 bases, leaving 8 bases between the germline ends. The germline V gene encodes CDR1 SGHVS and CDR2 FQNEAQ. CDR3 region: CASSLLGAQPQHF. Written as DNA, the CDR3 is TGTGCCAGCAGCTTACTAGGCGCTCAGCCCCAGCATTTT.

The chain couples TRBV6-2 or TRBV6-3 to TRBJ2-3; the match to TRBD2 covers 7 bases. This CDR3 contains 16 residues. The V gene's germline CDR1 is MNHEY and CDR2 SVGEGT. V lost 2 bases and J lost 2; bases outside the gene matches: 7. This chain's CDR3 is CASSYSLAEITDTQYF. The CDR3 bases are TGTGCCAGCAGTTACAGCCTAGCGGAAATCACAGATACGCAGTATTTT.

The rearrangement links TRBV19 to TRBJ2-3; D might be TRBD2 (6 bases). Trimming left V 7 bases short and J 2 bases short, with 13 bases between. Germline V gene data show CDR1 as LNHDA and CDR2 as SQIVND (reference sequence). CDR3 length: 14 amino acids. CDR3 amino acids: CASKPGLTTDTQYF. For the CDR3, the DNA is TGTGCCAGTAAACCGGGACTCACCACAGATACGCAGTATTTT.

This clone was observed a single time. The gene calls are TRBV6-5 and TRBJ2-5, with a possible D match to TRBD2 (7 bases). CDR1 and CDR2 (germline): MNHEY, SVGAGI. Trimming stripped 3 bases from V and 5 bases from J, with 13 bases between. This CDR3 is 14 amino acids long. CDR3 protein: CASSYRGGEETQYF. The DNA of the CDR3 is TGTGCCAGCAGTTATAGGGGGGGCGAGGAGACCCAGTACTTC.

CDR3 protein: CASYRGLGEKLFF. In nucleotides, the CDR3 is TGTGCCAGTTACAGGGGTTTAGGAGAAAAACTGTTTTTT. This chain joins TRBV12-3 or TRBV12-4 and TRBJ1-4; 7 nucleotides line up with TRBD1. The CDR3 runs to 13 residues. The V segment lost 9 bases and the J segment 8 bases; nucleotides outside the gene matches: 9.

Turning to this clone: Other DNA sequences in the same sample also yield this CDR3. The chain is built from TRBV5-5 and TRBJ1-2, with unresolved D. V was trimmed by 4 bases and J by 4 bases, leaving 11 bases between them. The germline gives CDR1 SGHKS, CDR2 YYEKEE (reference sequence). This CDR3 has 13 amino acids. The CDR3 sequence: CASSPDRGYGYTF. CDR3 nucleotide sequence: TGTGCCAGCAGCCCCGACCGGGGCTATGGCTACACCTTC.

The rearrangement links TRBV9 to TRBJ2-3; D gene unclear. Germline CDR1 and CDR2: SGDLS and YYNGEE. The CDR3 is 13 residues long. V lost 0 bases to trimming and J lost 3 bases, with 5 bases between them. CDR3 in amino acids: CASSVASTDTQYF. The CDR3, as DNA: TGTGCCAGCAGCGTAGCGTCTACAGATACGCAGTATTTT.

The chain combines TRBV5-6 with TRBJ2-3; a possible D gene is TRBD1 (6 bases). V was cut by 2 bases and J by 0 bases, with 10 bases left in between. CDR1 SGHDT and CDR2 YYEEEE come from the germline V gene. This CDR3 comprises 15 residues. The CDR3 coding sequence is TGTGCCAGCAGCTTCTCGAGGGGGAGCACAGATACGCAGTATTTT. Translating gives CASSFSRGSTDTQYF. Combining the CDR3 with reference TRBV5-6 and TRBJ2-3 gives the whole variable domain DAGVTQSPTHLIKTRGQQVTLRCSPKSGHDTVSWYQQALGQGPQFIFQYYEEEERQRGNFPDRFSGHQFPNYSSELNVNALLLGDSALYLCASSFSRGSTDTQYFGPGTRLTVL.

The V and J genes are TRBV30 and TRBJ2-5; D gene unclear. Trimming left V 0 bases short and J 1 base short, with 6 bases between. Germline V gene lookup returns CDR1 GTSNPN and CDR2 SVGIG (reference sequence). There are 13 residues in the CDR3. The CDR3 is CAWSVHVQETQYF. DNA of the CDR3: TGTGCCTGGAGTGTACACGTCCAAGAGACCCAGTACTTC.

V is TRBV9 and J is TRBJ1-1; 7 nucleotides match TRBD1. Germline V gives CDR1 SGDLS, CDR2 YYNGEE. The CDR3 length is 15 residues. With V trimmed by 3 bases and J by 4 bases, 9 bases remained unmatched. CDR3 nucleotides: TGTGCCAGCAGCGGTCGACAGGGATGGGGCACTGAAGCTTTCTTT. Translating it yields CASSGRQGWGTEAFF.

J is TRBJ1-3 and V is TRBV28; possibly TRBD1 for D (5 bases). This CDR3 has 15 residues. Between the trimmed V and J ends, which lost 5 bases and 4 bases, there was a span of 15 bases. The germline V gene encodes CDR1 MDHEN and CDR2 SYDVKM. The CDR3 DNA is TGTGCCAGCAGTCCGACCCGGGGGTTAGGAAACACCATATATTTT. Residues: CASSPTRGLGNTIYF.

The V call is TRBV6-2 or TRBV6-3, the J call TRBJ1-1; D remains unclear. CDR1 and CDR2 (germline): MNHEY, SVGEGT. The CDR3 spans 15 residues. Trimming pared 0 bases from V and 1 base from J, leaving 9 bases between. CDR3 loop: CASSYSPRGNTEAFF. DNA for the CDR3: TGTGCCAGCAGTTACTCCCCCCGGGGGAACACTGAAGCTTTCTTT.